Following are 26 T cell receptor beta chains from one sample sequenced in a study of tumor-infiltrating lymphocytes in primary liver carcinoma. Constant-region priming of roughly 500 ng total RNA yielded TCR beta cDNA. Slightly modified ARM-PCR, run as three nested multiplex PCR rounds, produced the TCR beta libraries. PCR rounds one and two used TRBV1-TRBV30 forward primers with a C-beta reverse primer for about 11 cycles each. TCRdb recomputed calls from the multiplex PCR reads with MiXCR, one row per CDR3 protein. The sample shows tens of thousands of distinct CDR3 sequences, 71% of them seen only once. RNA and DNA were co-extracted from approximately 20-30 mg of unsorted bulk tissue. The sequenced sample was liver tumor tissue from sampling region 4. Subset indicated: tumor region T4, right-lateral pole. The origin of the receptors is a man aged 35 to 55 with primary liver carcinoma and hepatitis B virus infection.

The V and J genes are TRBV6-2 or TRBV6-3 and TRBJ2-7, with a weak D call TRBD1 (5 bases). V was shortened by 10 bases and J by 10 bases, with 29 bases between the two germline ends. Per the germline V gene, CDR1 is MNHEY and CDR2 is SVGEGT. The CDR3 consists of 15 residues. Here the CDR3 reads CANNYVGRVSVEQYF. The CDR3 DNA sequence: TGTGCCAACAATTACGTCGGCAGGGTCTCGGTTGAACAGTACTTC.

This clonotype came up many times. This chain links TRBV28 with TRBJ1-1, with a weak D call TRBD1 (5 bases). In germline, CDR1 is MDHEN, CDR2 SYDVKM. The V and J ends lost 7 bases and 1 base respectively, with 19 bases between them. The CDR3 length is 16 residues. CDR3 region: CASTRGMPTGNTEAFF. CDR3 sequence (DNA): TGTGCCAGCACTCGGGGGATGCCAACCGGGAACACTGAAGCTTTCTTT. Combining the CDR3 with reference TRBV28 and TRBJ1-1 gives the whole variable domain DVKVTQSSRYLVKRTGEKVFLECVQDMDHENMFWYRQDPGLGLRLIYFSYDVKMKEKGDIPEGYSVSREKKERFSLILESASTNQTSMYLCASTRGMPTGNTEAFFGQGTRLTVV.

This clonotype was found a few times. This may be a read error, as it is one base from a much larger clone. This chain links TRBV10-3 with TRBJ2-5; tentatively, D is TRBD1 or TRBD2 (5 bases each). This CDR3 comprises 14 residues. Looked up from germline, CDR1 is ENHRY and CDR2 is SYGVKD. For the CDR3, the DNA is TGTGCCATCAGGGGGACGGTCGGCCAAGGGACCCAGTACTTC. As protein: CAIRGTVGQGTQYF.

CDR3 loop: CASNQLAGGYNEQFF. The CDR3 DNA is TGTGCCAGCAATCAACTAGCGGGAGGTTACAATGAGCAGTTCTTC. The genes are TRBV6-5 and TRBJ2-1; the match to TRBD2 covers 12 bases. V lost 7 bases, J lost 4 bases, and 5 bases stayed unmatched. In germline, CDR1 is MNHEY, CDR2 SVGAGI. This CDR3 is built from 15 residues.

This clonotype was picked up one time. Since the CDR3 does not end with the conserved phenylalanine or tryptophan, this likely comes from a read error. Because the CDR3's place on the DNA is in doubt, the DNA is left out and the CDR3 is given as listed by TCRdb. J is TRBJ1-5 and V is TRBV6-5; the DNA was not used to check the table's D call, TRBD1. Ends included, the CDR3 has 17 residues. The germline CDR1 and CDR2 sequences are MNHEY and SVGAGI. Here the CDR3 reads CASSSLTDLGGNQPQHL.

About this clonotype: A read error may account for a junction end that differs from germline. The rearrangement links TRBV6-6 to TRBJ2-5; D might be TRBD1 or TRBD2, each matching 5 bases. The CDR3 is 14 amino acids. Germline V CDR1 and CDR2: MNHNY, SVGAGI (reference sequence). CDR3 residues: CASSRGGQAEIQCF. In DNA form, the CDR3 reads TGTGCCAGCAGTAGGGGCGGGCAGGCAGAGATCCAGTGCTTC.

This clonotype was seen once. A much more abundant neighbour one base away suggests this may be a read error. In DNA, the CDR3 is TGTACCAGCTCACCACCGTCTGCACCGAGCAATGAGCAGTTCTTC. It translates to CTSSPPSAPSNEQFF. The gene calls are TRBV18 and TRBJ2-1; the D is unclear. The CDR3 contains 15 residues. Germline CDR1 and CDR2: KGHSH and LQKENI.

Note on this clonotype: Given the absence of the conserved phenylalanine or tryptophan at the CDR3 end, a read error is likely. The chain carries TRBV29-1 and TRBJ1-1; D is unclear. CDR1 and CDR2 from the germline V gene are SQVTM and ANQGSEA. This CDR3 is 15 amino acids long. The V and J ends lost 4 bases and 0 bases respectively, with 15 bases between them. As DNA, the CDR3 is TGCAGCGTTGGGGCGGGGTGGGGTATGAACACTGAAGCTTTCCTT. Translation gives CSVGAGWGMNTEAFL.

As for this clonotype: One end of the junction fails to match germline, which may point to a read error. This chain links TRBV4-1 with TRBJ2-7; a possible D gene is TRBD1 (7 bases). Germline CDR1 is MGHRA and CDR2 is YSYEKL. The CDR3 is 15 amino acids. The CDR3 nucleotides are TGCACCAGCAGCCAAGGAGGGACAGCTTATTACGAGCAGTACTTC. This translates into CTSSQGGTAYYEQYF.

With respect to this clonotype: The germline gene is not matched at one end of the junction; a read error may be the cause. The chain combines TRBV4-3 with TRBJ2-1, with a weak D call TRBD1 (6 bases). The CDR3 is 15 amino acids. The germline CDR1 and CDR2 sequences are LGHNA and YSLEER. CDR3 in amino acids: CASSQADRTNNEQFF. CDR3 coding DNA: TGTGCCAGCAGCCAAGCCGACAGGACCAACAATGAGCAGTTCTTC.

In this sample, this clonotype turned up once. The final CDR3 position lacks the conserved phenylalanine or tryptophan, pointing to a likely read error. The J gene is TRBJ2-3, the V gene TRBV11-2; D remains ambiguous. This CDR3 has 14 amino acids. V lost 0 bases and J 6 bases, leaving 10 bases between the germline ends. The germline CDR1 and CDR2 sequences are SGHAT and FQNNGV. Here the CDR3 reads CASSLEGSRDTQYL. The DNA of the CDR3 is TGTGCCAGCAGCTTAGAGGGCAGCAGGGATACGCAGTATTTA.

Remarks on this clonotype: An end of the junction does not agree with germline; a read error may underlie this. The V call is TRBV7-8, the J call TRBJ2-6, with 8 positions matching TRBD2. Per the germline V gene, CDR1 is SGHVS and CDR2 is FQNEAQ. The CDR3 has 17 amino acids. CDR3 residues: CVSSLDGRGGGANVLTF. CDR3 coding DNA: TGTGTCAGCAGCTTAGACGGGAGGGGGGGTGGGGCCAACGTCCTGACTTTC.

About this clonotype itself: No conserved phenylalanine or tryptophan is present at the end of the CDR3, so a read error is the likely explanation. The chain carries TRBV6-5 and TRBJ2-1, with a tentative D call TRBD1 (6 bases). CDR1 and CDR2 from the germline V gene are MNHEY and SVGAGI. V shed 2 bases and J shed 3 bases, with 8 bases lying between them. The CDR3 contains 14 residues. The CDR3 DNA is TGTGCCAGCAGTTACAGGGGGAACTACAATGAGCAGTTCTAC. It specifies CASSYRGNYNEQFY.

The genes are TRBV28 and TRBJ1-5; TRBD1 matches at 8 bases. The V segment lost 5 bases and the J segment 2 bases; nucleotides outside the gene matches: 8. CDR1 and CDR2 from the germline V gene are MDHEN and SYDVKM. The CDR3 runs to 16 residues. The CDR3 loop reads CASSPDRGTGNQPQHF. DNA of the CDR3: TGTGCCAGCAGTCCCGACAGGGGCACCGGCAATCAGCCCCAGCATTTT.

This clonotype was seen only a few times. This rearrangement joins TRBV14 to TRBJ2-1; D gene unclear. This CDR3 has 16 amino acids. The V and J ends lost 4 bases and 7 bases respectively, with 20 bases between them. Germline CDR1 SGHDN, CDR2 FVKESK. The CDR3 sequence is CASSPSDGFDNNEQFF. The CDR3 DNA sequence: TGTGCCAGCAGCCCCTCGGACGGTTTCGATAATAATGAGCAGTTCTTC. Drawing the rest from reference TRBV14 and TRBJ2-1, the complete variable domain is EAGVTQFPSHSVIEKGQTVTLRCDPISGHDNLYWYRRVMGKEIKFLLHFVKESKQDESGMPNNRFLAERTGGTYSTLKVQPAELEDSGVYFCASSPSDGFDNNEQFFGPGTRLTVL.

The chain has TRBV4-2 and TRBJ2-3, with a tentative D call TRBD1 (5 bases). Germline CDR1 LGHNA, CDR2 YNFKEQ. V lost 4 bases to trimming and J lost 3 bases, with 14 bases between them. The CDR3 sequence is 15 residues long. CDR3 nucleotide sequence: TGTGCCAGCAGCCTAACCCTGACAGCGACAGATACGCAGTATTTT. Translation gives CASSLTLTATDTQYF.

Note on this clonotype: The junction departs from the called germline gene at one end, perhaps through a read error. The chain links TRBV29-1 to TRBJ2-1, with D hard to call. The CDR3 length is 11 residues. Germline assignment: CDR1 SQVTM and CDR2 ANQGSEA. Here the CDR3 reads CSVESRNEKFF. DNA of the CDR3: TGCAGCGTTGAATCGCGGAATGAGAAGTTCTTC.

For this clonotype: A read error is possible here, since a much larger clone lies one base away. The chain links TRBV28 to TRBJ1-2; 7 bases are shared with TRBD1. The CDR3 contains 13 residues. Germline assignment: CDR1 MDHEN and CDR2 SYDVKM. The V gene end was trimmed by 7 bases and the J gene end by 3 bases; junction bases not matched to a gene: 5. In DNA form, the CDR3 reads TGTGCCAGCACCCGTGGGACAGACTATGGCTACACCTTC. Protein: CASTRGTDYGYTF.

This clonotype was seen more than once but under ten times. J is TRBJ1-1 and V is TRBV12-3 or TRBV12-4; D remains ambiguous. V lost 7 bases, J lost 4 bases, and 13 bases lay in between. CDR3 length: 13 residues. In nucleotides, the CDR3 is TGTGCCAGCAAAGGGCCCCTAGGCACTGAAGCTTTCTTT. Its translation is CASKGPLGTEAFF.

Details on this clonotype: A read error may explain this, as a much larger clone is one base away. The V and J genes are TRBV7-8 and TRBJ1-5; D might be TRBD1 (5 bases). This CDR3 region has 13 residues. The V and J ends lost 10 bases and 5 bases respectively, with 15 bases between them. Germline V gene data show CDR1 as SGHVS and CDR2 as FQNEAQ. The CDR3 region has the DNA TGTGCCAACGGGACGGGGGGGGATCAGCCCCAGCATTTT. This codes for CANGTGGDQPQHF.

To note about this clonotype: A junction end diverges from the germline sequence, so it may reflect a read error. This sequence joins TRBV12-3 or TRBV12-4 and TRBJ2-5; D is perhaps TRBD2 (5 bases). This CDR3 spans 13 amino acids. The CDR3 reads CANSLSGVETKYF. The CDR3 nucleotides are TGTGCCAACAGTTTATCCGGGGTGGAGACCAAGTACTTC.

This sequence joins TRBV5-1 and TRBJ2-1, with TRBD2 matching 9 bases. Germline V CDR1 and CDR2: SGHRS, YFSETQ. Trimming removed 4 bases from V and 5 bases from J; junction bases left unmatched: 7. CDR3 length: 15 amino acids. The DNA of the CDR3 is TGCGCCAGCAGCCTGACTAGCGGTAACAACAATGAGCAGTTCTTC. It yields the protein CASSLTSGNNNEQFF. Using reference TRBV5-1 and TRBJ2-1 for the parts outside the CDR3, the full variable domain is KAGVTQTPRYLIKTRGQQVTLSCSPISGHRSVSWYQQTPGQGLQFLFEYFSETQRNKGNFPGRFSGRQFSNSRSEMNVSTLELGDSALYLCASSLTSGNNNEQFFGPGTRLTVL.

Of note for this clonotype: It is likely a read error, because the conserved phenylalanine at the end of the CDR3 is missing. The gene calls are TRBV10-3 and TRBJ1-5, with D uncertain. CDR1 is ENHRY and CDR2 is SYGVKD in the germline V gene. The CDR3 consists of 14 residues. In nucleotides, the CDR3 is TGTGCCATCAATGAGTATGAGGGCGATAAGCCCCAGCATTCT. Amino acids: CAINEYEGDKPQHS.

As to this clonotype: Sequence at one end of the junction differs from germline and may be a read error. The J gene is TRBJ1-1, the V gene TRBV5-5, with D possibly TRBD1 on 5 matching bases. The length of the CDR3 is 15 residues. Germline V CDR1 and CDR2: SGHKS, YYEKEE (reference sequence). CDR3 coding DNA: TGTGCCAGTAGCTTGCTCGCAGGGTGGAGCACTGAAGCTTTCTTT. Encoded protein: CASSLLAGWSTEAFF.

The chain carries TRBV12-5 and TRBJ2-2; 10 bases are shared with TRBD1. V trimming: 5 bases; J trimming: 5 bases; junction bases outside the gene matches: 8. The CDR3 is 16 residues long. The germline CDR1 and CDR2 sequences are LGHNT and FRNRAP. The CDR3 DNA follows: TGTGCTAGTGGTACGGGACAGGGGACGGGGACCGGGGAGCTGTTTTTT. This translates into CASGTGQGTGTGELFF.

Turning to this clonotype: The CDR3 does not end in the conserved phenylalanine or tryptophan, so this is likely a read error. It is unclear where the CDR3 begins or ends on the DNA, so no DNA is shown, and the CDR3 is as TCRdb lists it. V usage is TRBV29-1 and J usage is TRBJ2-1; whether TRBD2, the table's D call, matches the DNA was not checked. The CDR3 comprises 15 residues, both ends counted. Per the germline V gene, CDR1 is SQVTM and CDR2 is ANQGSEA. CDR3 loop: CSVDLSRANTNAQSI.